These 11 T cell receptor beta chains were sequenced from one sample in a study of CD8+CD57+ T cells in acquired aplastic anemia. According to the study, genomic DNA was the template for TCR beta VDJ and CDR3 profiling. TCRdb redid the calling of the reads with MiXCR, one entry per CDR3 protein. The sample lists 150,000 to 200,000 distinct CDR3 sequences; 50% to 75% were seen once. The sample comprised sorted CD4+, CD8+, or CD8+CD57+ T cells (not recorded which) from PBMCs. These receptors originate from a human donor with severe aplastic anemia or a healthy control (not recorded which).

On this clonotype itself: One end of the junction fails to match germline, which may point to a read error. The V call is TRBV5-4, the J call TRBJ2-1, with D hard to call. The CDR3 is made up of 8 amino acids. Germline loops: CDR1 SGHNT, CDR2 YYREEE (reference sequence). DNA of the CDR3: TGTGCCAGCAGCTTGGACCGCTTC. Protein sequence: CASSLDRF.

This chain uses TRBV7-6 with TRBJ2-5; D gene uncertain. The CDR3 runs 18 residues. Trimming took 5 bases from V and 0 from J, leaving 22 bases between them. Germline assignment: CDR1 SGHVS and CDR2 FNYEAQ. The CDR3 region is CASSQRKLHPSYQETQYF. As DNA, the CDR3 is TGTGCCAGCAGCCAGAGGAAGTTGCATCCTTCGTACCAAGAGACCCAGTACTTC.

This clonotype showed up many times. This chain uses TRBV5-6 with TRBJ2-3; 13 nucleotides align to TRBD2. Germline V CDR1 and CDR2: SGHDT, YYEEEE. This CDR3 comprises 16 residues. The V segment lost 6 bases and the J segment 6 bases; nucleotides outside the gene matches: 10. The CDR3 here is CASTDVTSGGSDTQYF. CDR3 nucleotides: TGTGCCAGCACCGATGTGACTAGCGGGGGGTCGGATACGCAGTATTTT. Drawing the rest from reference TRBV5-6 and TRBJ2-3, the complete variable domain is DAGVTQSPTHLIKTRGQQVTLRCSPKSGHDTVSWYQQALGQGPQFIFQYYEEEERQRGNFPDRFSGHQFPNYSSELNVNALLLGDSALYLCASTDVTSGGSDTQYFGPGTRLTVL.

This rearrangement joins TRBV11-2 to TRBJ1-2, with a possible D match to TRBD1 (6 bases). Trimming pared 6 bases from V and 2 bases from J, leaving 10 bases between. Germline V gene data show CDR1 as SGHAT and CDR2 as FQNNGV. There are 13 residues in the CDR3. CDR3 bases: TGTGCCAGCAGTTCGGACAGAAACTATGGCTACACCTTC. Its protein is CASSSDRNYGYTF.

This clonotype was seen a single time. The chain employs TRBV12-3 or TRBV12-4 and TRBJ1-5, with a possible D match to TRBD1 (5 bases). Trimming took 4 bases from V and 1 from J, leaving 17 bases between them. The CDR3 spans 17 residues. The CDR3 nucleotides are TGTGCCAGCAGTTATCTTACAGGAGTAGGGAGCAATCAGCCCCAGCATTTT. Amino acid sequence: CASSYLTGVGSNQPQHF.

The chain carries TRBV7-9 and TRBJ2-5; TRBD1 matches 9 bases. Trimming cost V 6 bases and J 11 bases; bases outside gene matches: 10. This CDR3 spans 13 amino acids. The germline gives CDR1 SEHNR, CDR2 FQNEAQ (reference sequence). The CDR3 reads CASSAGTGHRQYF. The CDR3 region has the DNA TGTGCCAGCAGTGCCGGGACAGGGCATAGGCAGTACTTC.

This sequence joins TRBV7-9 and TRBJ1-1; no reliable D call. Trimming took 3 bases from V and 4 from J, leaving 21 bases between them. The germline V gene encodes CDR1 SEHNR and CDR2 FQNEAQ (reference sequence). The length of the CDR3 is 17 residues. The CDR3 nucleotides are TGTGCCAGCAGCTTCTCACCCCACCGACGGTCAAGCACTGAAGCTTTCTTT. Translating it yields CASSFSPHRRSSTEAFF.

In nucleotides, the CDR3 is TGCAGCGCGGCGACGGGGAGGGGGCGAGAGACCCAGTACTTC. It specifies CSAATGRGRETQYF. This chain connects TRBV29-1 to TRBJ2-5; perhaps D is TRBD1 or TRBD2 (7 bases each). From germline, CDR1 is SQVTM and CDR2 ANQGSEA. This CDR3 has 14 residues. Trimming removed 7 bases at V and 4 bases at J, with 19 bases between.

V gene TRBV20-1 combines with J gene TRBJ1-2; TRBD1 matches at 9 bases. The V gene's germline CDR1 is DFQATT and CDR2 SNEGSKA (reference sequence). This CDR3 is built from 15 residues. The J segment lost 4 bases and the V segment lost 0 bases, leaving 6 bases of the junction unmatched. CDR3 DNA sequence: TGCAGTGCTAGAGATAGGGACAGGGAAATCTATGGCTACACCTTC. Translating gives CSARDRDREIYGYTF.

This chain links TRBV19 with TRBJ2-7; tentatively, D is TRBD1 or TRBD2 (5 bases each). This CDR3 comprises 15 residues. Germline CDR1 LNHDA, CDR2 SQIVND (reference sequence). Trimming took 3 bases from V and 4 from J, leaving 16 bases between them. The CDR3 here is CASSIVAGTGYEQYF. The CDR3 nucleotides read TGTGCCAGTAGTATTGTCGCAGGGACGGGGTACGAGCAGTACTTC.

This clonotype has just one count. Relative to the germline gene, one junction end is altered; a read error may explain this. The chain couples TRBV15 to TRBJ2-2; possible D gene TRBD1, 6 bases. The CDR3 consists of 13 residues. CDR1 and CDR2 from the germline V gene are LNHNV and YYDKDF (reference sequence). DNA for the CDR3: TGTGCCACCGGGAACAGGGTCACCGGGGAGCTGTCTTGG. Its protein product is CATGNRVTGELSW.